This paragraph reports one T cell receptor beta chain. As yet, its antigen is unknown. The source of the sample is a study of T cells in Graves' hyperthyroidism and ophthalmopathy. There are 13 residues in the CDR3. Germline CDR1 MNHEY, CDR2 SVGEGT. The germline V and J ends were trimmed by 2 bases and 3 bases, with 7 bases remaining between them. Study-level results: Expanded thyroid clonotypes (above 0.001) were mostly also found in blood.

Researchers amplified the TCR beta CDR3 regions from RNA transcripts. Primed by the HTBI set, a first-round RT-PCR was run on the TCR CDR3. Using its own MiXCR run on the multiplex PCR reads, TCRdb lists one record per CDR3 protein. The sample records 690,000 or so distinct CDR3 sequences, around 19% being singletons. Input material: blood. The chain has TRBV6-2 or TRBV6-3 and TRBJ1-2, with D uncertain. The sequence derives from a woman aged 45-65 years with Graves' hyperthyroidism that later progressed to Graves' ophthalmopathy. The CDR3: CASSYADYYGYTF. The CDR3 DNA reads TGTGCCAGCAGTTACGCTGACTACTATGGCTACACCTTC.